These 8 T cell receptor beta chains originate from one sample sequenced in a study of regulatory T cells in long-lasting Graves disease. Researchers made TCR beta libraries by using iRepertoire HTBI primers and running Arm-PCR on CDR3 regions. TCRdb redid the calling of the multiplex PCR reads with MiXCR, one entry per CDR3 protein. The sample has approximately 350,000 distinct CDR3 sequences, roughly 17% seen once. Time point here: newly diagnosed GD, antithyroid drugs for less than 3 months. The authors made the TCR library using RNA they extracted from PBMCs. This sample also appeared in a second study, on T cells in Graves' hyperthyroidism and ophthalmopathy.

This specimen was peripheral blood mononuclear cells (PBMCs), taken at new diagnosis, from a patient treated with antithyroid drugs. The receptors were gathered from a woman aged 18-29 years with Graves disease.

This clonotype has ten or more counts. CDR3 coding DNA: TGTGCCAGCAGTGAGATTTACACTGAAGCTTTCTTT. Translation gives CASSEIYTEAFF. The chain joins TRBV2 to TRBJ1-1; D unresolved. The CDR3 has 12 residues. Germline V gene data show CDR1 as SNHLY and CDR2 as FYNNEI. The V end was cut by 3 bases, the J end by 3 bases, with 5 bases between.

This clonotype was counted ten times or more. The gene calls are TRBV5-1 and TRBJ1-1, with D maybe TRBD1 (6 bases). Trimming took 4 bases from V and 1 from J, leaving 23 bases between them. Germline V gene sequence: CDR1 SGHRS, CDR2 YFSETQ. This CDR3 is built from 18 residues. The CDR3 region has the DNA TGCGCCAGCAGCCCAGAGGGGGGGGGCGCCGTTGGGAACACTGAAGCTTTCTTT. This encodes CASSPEGGGAVGNTEAFF.

At least ten counts were recorded for this clonotype. V is TRBV7-3 and J is TRBJ2-1; 7 bases are a match to TRBD1. Germline V gene data show CDR1 as SGHTA and CDR2 as FQGTGA. J gave up 1 base and V 6 bases, and 3 bases lay outside the gene matches. This CDR3 is built from 14 residues. The CDR3 DNA follows: TGTGCCAGCAGGACAGGGCCATCCTACAATGAGCAGTTCTTC. Translated, it gives CASRTGPSYNEQFF.

This clonotype was seen more than once but under ten times. The chain has TRBV24-1 and TRBJ2-1; D may be TRBD2 (6 bases). Germline V gene sequence: CDR1 KGHDR, CDR2 SFDVKD. This CDR3 spans 17 amino acids. V dropped 3 bases and J dropped 0 bases, with 14 bases sitting between them. DNA of the CDR3: TGTGCCACCAGTGATCCTATTCGGGGGAGCTCCTACAATGAGCAGTTCTTC. Its protein product is CATSDPIRGSSYNEQFF.

A few counts support this clonotype. This chain joins TRBV9 and TRBJ2-6, with 8 bases identical to TRBD1. The ends lost 3 bases at V and 0 bases at J; junction bases unmatched: 8. Germline V CDR1 and CDR2: SGDLS, YYNGEE. This CDR3 comprises 18 residues. The CDR3 is CASSAEDRGLSGANVLTF. The DNA of the CDR3 is TGTGCCAGCAGCGCTGAAGACAGGGGCCTCTCTGGGGCCAACGTCCTGACTTTC.

Of note for this clonotype: One base away lies a much larger clone, so this may be a sequencing read error. The J gene is TRBJ1-5, the V gene TRBV2; D remains ambiguous. The CDR3 covers 13 residues. V dropped 4 bases and J dropped 7 bases, with 11 bases sitting between them. Looked up from germline, CDR1 is SNHLY and CDR2 is FYNNEI. In nucleotides, the CDR3 is TGTGCCAGCAGTGGCCGTGAAGGGCAGCCCCAGCATTTT. This gives the protein CASSGREGQPQHF.

Worth noting for this clonotype: Since a much larger clone is just one base distant, this may be a read error. This chain links TRBV20-1 with TRBJ2-2, with a weak D call TRBD2 (6 bases). The CDR3 runs to 14 residues. Looked up from germline, CDR1 is DFQATT and CDR2 is SNEGSKA (reference sequence). Here the CDR3 reads CSARGGTNTGGLFF. CDR3 DNA sequence: TGCAGTGCTAGAGGGGGGACCAACACCGGGGGGCTGTTTTTT.

A few counts support this clonotype. A read error may explain this, as a much larger clone is one base away. The rearrangement links TRBV2 to TRBJ2-1, with TRBD1 matching over 8 bases. This CDR3 spans 13 amino acids. V trimming: 7 bases; J trimming: 9 bases; junction bases outside the gene matches: 8. Germline CDR1 and CDR2: SNHLY and FYNNEI. This CDR3 reads CASIRTGSAEQFF. As DNA, the CDR3 is TGTGCCAGCATTCGGACAGGGAGCGCTGAGCAGTTCTTC.